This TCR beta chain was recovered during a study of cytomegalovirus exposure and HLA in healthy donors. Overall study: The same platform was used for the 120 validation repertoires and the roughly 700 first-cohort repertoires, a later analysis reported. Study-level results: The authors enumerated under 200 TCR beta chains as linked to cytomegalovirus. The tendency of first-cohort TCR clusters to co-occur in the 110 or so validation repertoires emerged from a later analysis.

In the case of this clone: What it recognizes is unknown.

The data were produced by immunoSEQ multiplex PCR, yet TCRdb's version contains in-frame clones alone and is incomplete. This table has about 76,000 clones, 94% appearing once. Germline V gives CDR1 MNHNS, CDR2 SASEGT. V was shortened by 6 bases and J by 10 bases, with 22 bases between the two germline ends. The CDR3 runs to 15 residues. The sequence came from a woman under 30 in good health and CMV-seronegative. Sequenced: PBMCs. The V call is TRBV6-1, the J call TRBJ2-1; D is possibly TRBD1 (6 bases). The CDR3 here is CASRKGSVQGMEQFF. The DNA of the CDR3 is TGTGCCAGCAGAAAGGGGAGTGTACAGGGCATGGAGCAGTTCTTC.